The rows below give T cell receptor beta chains drawn from one sample of a study of T cell repertoires in cytomegalovirus infection. For these receptors, no antigen is known. In TCRdb, the reads were re-called with MiXCR into one record per CDR3 protein. Of some 900,000 distinct CDR3 sequences listed, around a third are singletons. Sequenced material: cultured CD8+ T cells from PBMCs, taken from culture after CMV antigen stimulation. The receptor set was obtained from a human donor in good health (CMV status not recorded). Some clones in this sample may be carry-over from other donors' samples. The CDR3 runs from the conserved cysteine through the conserved F or W. Each record gives: D gene, V gene, clone size, J gene, CDR3 protein, CDR3 DNA. A D gene is named only where the DNA matches it firmly. Size is omitted from some rows. Given values are once, few, many or a class for expanded clones.

D: .
V: TRBV19
size: few
J: TRBJ1-5
CDR3: CASGSSLNSNQPQHF
DNA: TGTGCCTCAGGATCCAGCCTAAATAGCAATCAGCCCCAGCATTTT

D: .
V: TRBV9
size: few
J: TRBJ1-1
CDR3: CASSVEGSDEAFF
DNA: TGTGCCAGCAGCGTAGAAGGATCAGACGAAGCTTTCTTT

D: .
V: TRBV7-4
size: many
J: TRBJ2-1
CDR3: CASWGDSSSYNEQFF
DNA: TGTGCCAGTTGGGGTGACTCGAGCTCCTACAATGAGCAGTTCTTC

D: TRBD2
V: TRBV6-1
size: many
J: TRBJ2-1
CDR3: CASSLLAGANNEQFF
DNA: TGTGCCAGCAGCCTACTAGCGGGGGCCAACAATGAGCAGTTCTTC

D: .
V: TRBV10-2
size: few
J: TRBJ2-1
CDR3: CASSDGFNNEQFF
DNA: TGCGCCAGCTCCGACGGCTTCAACAATGAGCAGTTCTTC

D: .
V: TRBV6-8
size: few
J: TRBJ2-3
CDR3: CASSYSVSDTQYF
DNA: TGTGCCAGCAGTTACTCGGTGTCAGATACGCAGTATTTT

D: .
V: TRBV27
size: .
J: TRBJ2-7
CDR3: CASSPGTPSYEQYF
DNA: TGTGCCAGCAGTCCCGGGACACCGTCCTACGAGCAGTACTTC

D: TRBD2
V: TRBV6-5
size: .
J: TRBJ2-1
CDR3: CASSYSWTSGGSYNEQFF
DNA: TGTGCCAGCAGTTACTCTTGGACTAGCGGGGGCTCCTACAATGAGCAGTTCTTC

D: TRBD1
V: TRBV7-8
size: many
J: TRBJ2-1
CDR3: CASSPGPPGQSSYNEQFF
DNA: TGTGCCAGCAGCCCAGGACCACCGGGACAGAGCTCCTACAATGAGCAGTTCTTC

D: .
V: TRBV6-6
size: .
J: TRBJ1-2
CDR3: CASSKVKSGYTF
DNA: TGTGCCAGCAGCAAGGTTAAGTCAGGCTACACCTTC

D: .
V: TRBV7-6
size: many
J: TRBJ2-2
CDR3: CASSPGGELFF
DNA: TGTGCCAGCAGCCCCGGCGGGGAGCTGTTTTTT

D: .
V: TRBV5-1
size: .
J: TRBJ2-7
CDR3: CASSPGESGDEQYF
DNA: TGCGCCAGCAGCCCAGGCGAATCCGGGGACGAGCAGTACTTC

D: TRBD2
V: TRBV25-1
size: .
J: TRBJ2-5
CDR3: CASSEWERGLQETQYF
DNA: TGTGCCAGCAGTGAATGGGAGCGGGGGCTGCAAGAGACCCAGTACTTC

D: .
V: TRBV12-3/TRBV12-4
size: few
J: TRBJ1-1
CDR3: CASSLTAGGGTEAFF
DNA: TGTGCCAGCAGTTTAACAGCGGGGGGGGGCACTGAAGCTTTCTTT

D: .
V: TRBV5-1
size: .
J: TRBJ2-1
CDR3: CASRGINEQFF
DNA: TGCGCCAGCAGGGGGATCAATGAGCAGTTCTTC

D: .
V: TRBV7-6
size: .
J: TRBJ1-1
CDR3: CASSLTWGDTEAFF
DNA: TGTGCCAGCAGCCTAACCTGGGGAGACACTGAAGCTTTCTTT

D: .
V: TRBV19
size: .
J: TRBJ1-1
CDR3: CANNDRLNTEAFF
DNA: TGTGCCAATAATGACAGGCTGAACACTGAAGCTTTCTTT

D: .
V: TRBV4-3
size: few
J: TRBJ2-2
CDR3: CASSQDLGGRPNTGELFF
DNA: TGCGCCAGCAGCCAAGATCTCGGGGGGCGGCCGAACACCGGGGAGCTGTTTTTT

D: TRBD1
V: TRBV10-3
size: .
J: TRBJ1-2
CDR3: CAIHGQGAGGYTF
DNA: TGTGCCATTCACGGACAGGGGGCAGGTGGCTACACCTTC

D: TRBD1
V: TRBV7-6
size: few
J: TRBJ1-3
CDR3: CASSGRTGSSSGNTIYF
DNA: TGTGCCAGCAGCGGGCGGACAGGCTCGAGCTCTGGAAACACCATATATTTT

D: .
V: TRBV19
size: .
J: TRBJ2-1
CDR3: CASSIAPGNEQFF
DNA: TGTGCCAGTAGTATTGCCCCCGGGAATGAGCAGTTCTTC

D: .
V: TRBV11-3
size: few
J: TRBJ2-2
CDR3: CASSLRGWNTGELFF
DNA: TGTGCCAGCAGCTTGAGGGGGTGGAACACCGGGGAGCTGTTTTTT

D: .
V: TRBV7-8
size: many
J: TRBJ1-2
CDR3: CASSLAGGNYGYTF
DNA: TGTGCCAGCAGCTTAGCGGGAGGGAACTATGGCTACACCTTC

D: TRBD2
V: TRBV25-1
size: .
J: TRBJ2-3
CDR3: CASSEGSAGGRFSDTQYF
DNA: TGTGCCAGCAGTGAGGGAAGCGCGGGGGGGCGGTTCTCAGATACGCAGTATTTT

D: .
V: TRBV7-9
size: .
J: TRBJ2-3
CDR3: CASSYGQFETDTQYF
DNA: TGTGCCAGCAGCTATGGACAGTTTGAGACAGATACGCAGTATTTT

D: .
V: TRBV12-3/TRBV12-4
size: few
J: TRBJ2-3
CDR3: CASTPGSRDTQYF
DNA: TGTGCCAGCACCCCGGGCTCCCGAGATACGCAGTATTTT

D: TRBD1
V: TRBV6-5
size: .
J: TRBJ1-1
CDR3: CASSYSFRGVEAFF
DNA: TGTGCCAGCAGTTACTCGTTCAGGGGGGTTGAAGCTTTCTTT

D: TRBD2
V: TRBV7-6
size: .
J: TRBJ2-5
CDR3: CVSSFFQAGVLETQYF
DNA: TGTGTCAGCAGCTTCTTTCAAGCGGGGGTCTTAGAGACCCAGTACTTC

D: .
V: TRBV27
size: few
J: TRBJ1-4
CDR3: CASSLSPGYFEKLFF
DNA: TGTGCCAGCAGTTTATCCCCAGGGTACTTTGAAAAACTGTTTTTT

D: .
V: TRBV7-2
size: .
J: TRBJ1-4
CDR3: CASSFRRRVDGEKLFF
DNA: TGTGCCAGCAGCTTTCGACGACGAGTGGACGGTGAAAAACTGTTTTTT

D: .
V: TRBV4-3
size: .
J: TRBJ1-3
CDR3: CASSHGSGAGNTIYF
DNA: TGCGCCAGCAGCCATGGGTCTGGAGCTGGAAACACCATATATTTT

D: .
V: TRBV7-4
size: .
J: TRBJ1-1
CDR3: CANSPQSMNTEAFF
DNA: TGTGCCAACAGCCCTCAGAGCATGAACACTGAAGCTTTCTTT

D: .
V: TRBV6-2/TRBV6-3
size: .
J: TRBJ1-5
CDR3: CATGLYRVQPQHF
DNA: TGTGCCACCGGCCTTTACAGGGTTCAGCCCCAGCATTTT

D: .
V: TRBV7-9
size: .
J: TRBJ1-2
CDR3: CASEAGDRSGYTF
DNA: TGTGCCAGCGAGGCGGGGGATCGGTCTGGCTACACCTTC

D: .
V: TRBV4-3
size: .
J: TRBJ2-1
CDR3: CASSQGSEPTDNEQFF
DNA: TGCGCCAGCAGCCAAGGGTCGGAGCCCACCGACAATGAGCAGTTCTTC

D: .
V: TRBV14
size: .
J: TRBJ2-1
CDR3: CASSHHSENEQFF
DNA: TGTGCCAGCAGCCACCATAGCGAAAATGAGCAGTTCTTC

D: TRBD2
V: TRBV4-1
size: .
J: TRBJ2-2
CDR3: CASSQEPGRATGELFF
DNA: TGCGCCAGCAGCCAAGAGCCAGGGAGGGCTACCGGGGAGCTGTTTTTT

D: .
V: TRBV9
size: .
J: TRBJ2-7
CDR3: CASSVDPAGDEQYF
DNA: TGTGCCAGCAGCGTAGATCCAGCTGGGGACGAGCAGTACTTC

D: .
V: TRBV25-1
size: .
J: TRBJ1-5
CDR3: CATSGRIYNQPQHF
DNA: TGTGCCACCTCGGGACGGATCTACAATCAGCCCCAGCATTTT

D: .
V: TRBV5-6
size: .
J: TRBJ1-5
CDR3: CASSIAGGAVQPQHF
DNA: TGTGCCAGCAGCATAGCCGGGGGGGCTGTGCAGCCCCAGCATTTT

D: .
V: TRBV6-1
size: few
J: TRBJ1-5
CDR3: CASSPRGDIRIESNQPQHF
DNA: TGTGCCAGCAGCCCACGGGGGGATATACGGATAGAGAGCAATCAGCCCCAGCATTTT

D: .
V: TRBV29-1
size: .
J: TRBJ2-5
CDR3: CSATGGETQYF
DNA: TGCAGCGCCACCGGGGGTGAGACCCAGTACTTC

D: TRBD1
V: TRBV6-1
size: many
J: TRBJ1-5
CDR3: CASSEALGGGHQPQHF
DNA: TGTGCCAGCAGTGAAGCCCTAGGAGGGGGCCATCAGCCCCAGCATTTT

D: .
V: TRBV6-2/TRBV6-3
size: few
J: TRBJ1-1
CDR3: CASRGFGEGTEAFF
DNA: TGTGCCAGCAGAGGGTTTGGGGAGGGCACTGAAGCTTTCTTT

D: .
V: TRBV7-9
size: .
J: TRBJ1-1
CDR3: CASSLDIQREAFF
DNA: TGTGCCAGCAGCTTAGACATCCAAAGGGAAGCTTTCTTT

D: .
V: TRBV4-1
size: .
J: TRBJ2-2
CDR3: CASSQFEWTGELFF
DNA: TGCGCCAGCAGCCAATTCGAGTGGACCGGGGAGCTGTTTTTT

D: .
V: TRBV6-5
size: .
J: TRBJ1-1
CDR3: CASSYRSGEYLENTEAFF
DNA: TGTGCCAGCAGTTATAGGTCTGGGGAGTATTTGGAGAACACTGAAGCTTTCTTT

D: .
V: TRBV23-1
size: .
J: TRBJ2-7
CDR3: CASSRGLCLTYEQYF
DNA: TGCGCCAGCAGTCGAGGGTTGTGCCTGACCTACGAGCAGTACTTC

D: .
V: TRBV28
size: .
J: TRBJ1-1
CDR3: CASSAHVNTEAFF
DNA: TGTGCCAGCAGCGCCCACGTTAACACTGAAGCTTTCTTT

D: .
V: TRBV12-3/TRBV12-4
size: few
J: TRBJ2-1
CDR3: CASSYHPGGSYNEQFF
DNA: TGTGCCAGCAGTTACCACCCCGGGGGCTCCTACAATGAGCAGTTCTTC

D: .
V: TRBV5-1
size: .
J: TRBJ2-7
CDR3: CASKGPPLYEQYF
DNA: TGCGCCAGCAAAGGCCCCCCTCTCTACGAGCAGTACTTC

D: .
V: TRBV7-9
size: few
J: TRBJ1-1
CDR3: CASSLILEAPGAEAFF
DNA: TGTGCCAGCAGCTTAATACTCGAGGCGCCAGGGGCTGAAGCTTTCTTT

D: .
V: TRBV15
size: .
J: TRBJ1-2
CDR3: CAARCREESGYGYTF
DNA: TGTGCCGCTCGTTGCCGTGAAGAATCAGGCTATGGCTACACCTTC

D: .
V: TRBV20-1
size: .
J: TRBJ1-2
CDR3: CSARDRWGPYGYTF
DNA: TGCAGTGCTAGAGATCGGTGGGGGCCGTATGGCTACACCTTC

D: .
V: TRBV13
size: .
J: TRBJ2-3
CDR3: CASTMDRLTDTQYF
DNA: TGTGCCAGCACCATGGACAGACTGACAGATACGCAGTATTTT